The 2 T cell receptor beta chains below come from one sample, sequenced in a study of technical replicates of blood from a handful of donors. The table came from immunoSEQ multiplex PCR; TCRdb's copy has only in-frame clones and leaves some out. The table has about 93,000 clones, about 95% seen once. Sequencing was carried out using T cells isolated from PBMCs. All receptors derive from a human donor in good health.

The chain carries TRBV6-5 and TRBJ1-1; D not certain. CDR3 length: 16 amino acids. Germline loops: CDR1 MNHEY, CDR2 SVGAGI. Trimming cost V 0 bases and J 4 bases, with 15 bases left between them. The CDR3, as DNA: TGTGCCAGCAGTTACTCATCCGGGTCGTTTAGCACTGAAGCTTTCTTT. Translating gives CASSYSSGSFSTEAFF.

The chain employs TRBV15 and TRBJ2-3; the D gene is possibly TRBD2 (7 bases). Germline CDR1 and CDR2: LNHNV and YYDKDF (reference sequence). The CDR3 length is 15 residues. Trimming stripped 0 bases from V and 3 bases from J, with 10 bases between. The CDR3 bases are TGTGCCACCAGCAGAGAGGGGGGGCTTACAGATACGCAGTATTTT. Protein sequence: CATSREGGLTDTQYF.